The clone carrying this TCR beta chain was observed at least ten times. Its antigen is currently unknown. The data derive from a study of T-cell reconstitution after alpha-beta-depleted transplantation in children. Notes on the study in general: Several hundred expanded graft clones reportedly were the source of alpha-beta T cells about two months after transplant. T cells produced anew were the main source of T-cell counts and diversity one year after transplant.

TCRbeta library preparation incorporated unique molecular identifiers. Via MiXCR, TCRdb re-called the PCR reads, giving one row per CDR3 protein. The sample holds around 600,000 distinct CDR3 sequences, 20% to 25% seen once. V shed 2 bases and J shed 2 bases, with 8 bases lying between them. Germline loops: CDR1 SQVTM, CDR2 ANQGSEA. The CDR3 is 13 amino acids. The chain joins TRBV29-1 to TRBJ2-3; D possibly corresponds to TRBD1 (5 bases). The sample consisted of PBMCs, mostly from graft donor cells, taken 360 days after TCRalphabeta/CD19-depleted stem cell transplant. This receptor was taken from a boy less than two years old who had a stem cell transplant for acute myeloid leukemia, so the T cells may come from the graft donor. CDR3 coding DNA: TGCAGCGTTGAACTGGACATCACAGATACGCAGTATTTT. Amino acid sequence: CSVELDITDTQYF.